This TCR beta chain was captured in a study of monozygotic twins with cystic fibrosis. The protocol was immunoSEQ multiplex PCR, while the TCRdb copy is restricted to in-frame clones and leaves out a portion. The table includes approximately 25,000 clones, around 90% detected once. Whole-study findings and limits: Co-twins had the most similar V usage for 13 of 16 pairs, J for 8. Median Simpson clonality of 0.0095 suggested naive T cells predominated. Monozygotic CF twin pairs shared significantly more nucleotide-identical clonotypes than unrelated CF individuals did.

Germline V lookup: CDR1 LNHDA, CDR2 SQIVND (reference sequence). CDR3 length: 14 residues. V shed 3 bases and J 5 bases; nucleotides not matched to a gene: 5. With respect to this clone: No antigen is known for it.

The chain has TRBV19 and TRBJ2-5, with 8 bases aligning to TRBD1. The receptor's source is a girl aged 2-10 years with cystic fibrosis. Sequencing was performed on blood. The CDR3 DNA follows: TGTGCCAGTAGTATTTCAGGGGGCGTGGAGACCCAGTACTTC. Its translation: CASSISGGVETQYF.